A selection of T cell receptor beta chains follows, all from one sample in a study of T cells in localized non-small cell lung cancer. Only in-frame clones appear in the TCRdb table, and some are missing; sequencing was by immunoSEQ multiplex PCR. Of some 53,000 clones listed, just over 85% were seen once; the top ten hold 15% to 20%. This specimen consisted of peripheral blood, obtained before any cancer treatment. All receptors come from a male donor older than 55 with stage III squamous cell lung carcinoma. Each CDR3 is given with its conserved first and last residue. A D gene is named only where the DNA matches it firmly. Part of the rows lack a size; the others show once, few, many or a class for expanded clones.

length: 11; V: TRBV10-2; D: .; J: TRBJ2-1; size: .; CDR3: CASRRGDEQFF; DNA: TGCGCCAGCCGCAGGGGGGATGAGCAGTTCTTC
length: 16; V: TRBV14; D: TRBD1; J: TRBJ2-7; size: .; CDR3: CASSRGQASLTHEQYF; DNA: TGTGCCAGCAGCAGGGGACAGGCAAGTCTAACCCACGAGCAGTACTTC
length: 14; V: TRBV6-5; D: .; J: TRBJ1-1; size: .; CDR3: CASSPRRRELTAFF; DNA: TGTGCCAGCAGTCCGCGTCGACGCGAACTTACGGCTTTCTTT
length: 16; V: TRBV9; D: .; J: TRBJ1-4; size: .; CDR3: CASSSQSTPTNEKLFF; DNA: TGTGCCAGCAGCTCTCAATCGACCCCAACTAATGAAAAACTGTTTTTT
length: 18; V: TRBV9; D: .; J: TRBJ2-1; size: .; CDR3: CASSTGFLGRSSYNEQFF; DNA: TGTGCCAGCAGCACCGGGTTTTTGGGTAGGAGCTCCTACAATGAGCAGTTCTTC
length: 13; V: TRBV5-1; D: .; J: TRBJ2-7; size: .; CDR3: CASSLVVGYEQYF; DNA: TGCGCCAGCAGCTTGGTTGTGGGATACGAGCAGTACTTC
length: 15; V: TRBV10-3; D: TRBD1; J: TRBJ1-2; size: once; CDR3: CAISDPGQGYDGYTF; DNA: TGTGCCATCAGTGATCCGGGACAGGGATACGATGGCTACACCTTC
length: 14; V: TRBV30; D: TRBD1; J: TRBJ1-4; size: .; CDR3: CAWSATGTNEKLFF; DNA: TGTGCCTGGAGTGCGACAGGGACTAATGAAAAACTGTTTTTT
length: 13; V: TRBV30; D: TRBD1; J: TRBJ2-5; size: .; CDR3: CAWSAGQGKTQYF; DNA: TGTGCCTGGAGTGCTGGACAGGGGAAGACCCAGTACTTC
length: 11; V: TRBV7-2; D: .; J: TRBJ2-7; size: .; CDR3: CASSLSSEQYF; DNA: TGTGCCAGCAGCTTAAGTTCCGAGCAGTACTTC
length: 12; V: TRBV28; D: .; J: TRBJ2-1; size: .; CDR3: CASSLSGPEQFF; DNA: TGTGCCAGCAGTTTATCAGGGCCTGAGCAGTTCTTC
length: 15; V: TRBV29-1; D: TRBD2; J: TRBJ2-2; size: .; CDR3: CSVDQTSGSTGELFF; DNA: TGCAGCGTTGATCAAACTAGCGGATCCACCGGGGAGCTGTTTTTT
length: 16; V: TRBV14; D: TRBD1; J: TRBJ1-6; size: .; CDR3: CASSPLSGTANSPLHF; DNA: TGTGCCAGCAGCCCCCTCTCCGGGACAGCCAATTCACCCCTCCACTTT
length: 14; V: TRBV5-1; D: .; J: TRBJ1-5; size: .; CDR3: CASSLEGTNQPQHF; DNA: TGCGCCAGCAGCTTGGAGGGGACCAATCAGCCCCAGCATTTT
length: 14; V: TRBV11-3; D: .; J: TRBJ2-7; size: .; CDR3: CASSLGPSSYEQYF; DNA: TGTGCCAGCAGCCTCGGGCCCAGCTCCTACGAGCAGTACTTC
length: 13; V: TRBV18; D: .; J: TRBJ1-4; size: once; CDR3: CASSPPTVEKLFF; DNA: TGTGCCAGCTCACCTCCGACAGTCGAAAAACTGTTTTTT
length: 11; V: TRBV13; D: .; J: TRBJ2-5; size: .; CDR3: CASSLRETQYF; DNA: TGTGCCAGCAGCTTAAGGGAGACCCAGTACTTC
length: 13; V: TRBV29-1; D: TRBD1; J: TRBJ1-1; size: once; CDR3: CSVRDRVNTEAFF; DNA: TGCAGCGTGAGGGACAGAGTGAACACTGAAGCTTTCTTT
length: 14; V: TRBV18; D: .; J: TRBJ1-2; size: .; CDR3: CASSPDPRTYGYTF; DNA: TGTGCCAGCTCACCAGATCCGCGGACCTATGGCTACACCTTC